This entry lists 30 T cell receptor beta chains sequenced from one sample in a study of cytomegalovirus exposure and HLA in healthy donors (dated 2017 in TCRdb). Library creation used the immunoSEQ multiplex PCR assay. For the multiplex PCR, a mixture combining 60 forward primers for TCR Vbeta segments and 13 reverse primers for TCR Jbeta segments was used. Imported from immuneACCESS, the table was reduced by TCRdb to in-frame sequences with V and J called. These copies leave out some clones; in studies compared against another copy, an unresolved V gene accounts for under half, and the cause of the remainder is not known. The sample table records some 150,000 clones; more than 60% of these occur just once. The top ten clonotypes cover more than 3.5% of the sample. The sequenced sample consisted of PBMCs. The receptor set was obtained from a man aged 40-49 years in good health and CMV-seronegative.

This clone was seen a few times. This chain connects TRBV5-1 to TRBJ1-2; D is perhaps TRBD1 (6 bases). CDR1 is SGHRS, CDR2 YFSETQ, per germline. V dropped 4 bases and J dropped 0 bases, with 13 bases sitting between them. CDR3 length: 15 amino acids. CDR3 DNA sequence: TGCGCCAGCAGCCCCGGGACACTCTCTAACTATGGCTACACCTTC. Translation: CASSPGTLSNYGYTF.

The rearrangement joins TRBV29-1 to TRBJ2-1; 7 bases agree with TRBD1. The CDR3 extends over 17 amino acids. V was pared by 7 bases and J by 0 bases, with 15 bases of the junction left unmatched. CDR1 is SQVTM and CDR2 is ANQGSEA in the germline V gene. CDR3 DNA sequence: TGCAGCGCTGAGGGTGACTCGGGACAGAGCTCCTACAATGAGCAGTTCTTC. Protein: CSAEGDSGQSSYNEQFF.

The chain joins TRBV30 to TRBJ1-2; D might be TRBD1 (6 bases). Germline CDR1 GTSNPN, CDR2 SVGIG (reference sequence). CDR3 length: 14 residues. With 0 bases removed from V and 5 bases from J, the gap between germline ends came to 13 bases. CDR3 DNA sequence: TGTGCCTGGAGTGTAGAGGGACATCAATATGGCTACACCTTC. Amino acids: CAWSVEGHQYGYTF.

The chain is built from TRBV7-9 and TRBJ2-1, with D tentatively TRBD2 (6 bases). Germline V CDR1 and CDR2: SEHNR, FQNEAQ (reference sequence). The V gene lost 0 bases and the J gene lost 10 bases, with 16 bases spanning the gap. CDR3 size: 15 residues. The CDR3 reads CASSLALTAAGEQFF. CDR3 nucleotides: TGTGCCAGCAGCTTAGCGTTGACAGCGGCGGGGGAGCAGTTCTTC.

J is TRBJ1-6 and V is TRBV14; no reliable D call. The V end lost 4 bases, the J end lost 8 bases, and 9 bases lay between the germline ends. This CDR3 is built from 13 residues. Germline lookup yields CDR1 SGHDN and CDR2 FVKESK. CDR3 amino acids: CASSPELYSPLHF. The DNA of the CDR3 is TGTGCCAGCAGCCCCGAACTATATTCACCCCTCCACTTT.

This clone was recorded only once. This chain joins TRBV30 and TRBJ2-2, with TRBD1 as a possible D gene (8 bases). Trimming pared 4 bases from V and 5 bases from J, leaving 23 bases between. The length of the CDR3 is 17 residues. Germline V gene lookup returns CDR1 GTSNPN and CDR2 SVGIG (reference sequence). The CDR3 loop is CAWTMGGTGASTGELFF. CDR3 DNA sequence: TGTGCCTGGACTATGGGGGGGACAGGAGCCTCTACCGGGGAGCTGTTTTTT.

The chain joins TRBV5-5 to TRBJ2-2; the match to TRBD2 covers 7 bases. From germline, CDR1 is SGHKS and CDR2 YYEKEE (reference sequence). This CDR3 has 15 amino acids. Trimming took 4 bases from V and 2 from J; bases not matched to a gene: 5. The CDR3 spells CASSNGGFNTGELFF. CDR3 DNA sequence: TGTGCCAGCAGCAACGGGGGGTTTAACACCGGGGAGCTGTTTTTT.

The chain employs TRBV4-1 and TRBJ2-3; 9 nucleotides align to TRBD1. Germline CDR1 is MGHRA and CDR2 is YSYEKL. The CDR3 has 17 amino acids. V dropped 1 base and J dropped 2; count of bases not matched to a gene: 7. The CDR3 DNA sequence: TGCGCCAGCAGCCAAGCCCTGGGACAGGGAATCACAGATACGCAGTATTTT. Protein: CASSQALGQGITDTQYF.

The chain joins TRBV6-6 to TRBJ2-7; 7 positions match TRBD1. With V trimmed by 7 bases and J by 0 bases, 6 bases remained unmatched. The germline V gene has CDR1 MNHNY and CDR2 SVGAGI (reference sequence). This CDR3 has 14 residues. The CDR3 bases are TGTGCCAGCAAAACCGGGACAGTCTCCTACGAGCAGTACTTC. The encoded protein is CASKTGTVSYEQYF.

The chain uses TRBV29-1 and TRBJ2-3; possibly TRBD2 for D (6 bases). The CDR3 extends over 12 amino acids. In germline, CDR1 is SQVTM, CDR2 ANQGSEA. V lost 2 bases and J lost 4, with 7 bases in between. The CDR3 loop reads CSVEWGADTQYF. CDR3 DNA sequence: TGCAGCGTTGAATGGGGGGCAGATACGCAGTATTTT.

J is TRBJ2-4 and V is TRBV28; D is perhaps TRBD1 (5 bases). The CDR3 is 15 amino acids. Germline lookup yields CDR1 MDHEN and CDR2 SYDVKM. V was shortened by 1 base and J by 4 bases, with 11 bases between the two germline ends. The CDR3 region has the DNA TGTGCCAGCAGTTTATCGGCAGGGTGGAAAAACATTCAGTACTTC. Its protein product is CASSLSAGWKNIQYF.

There are a few counts of this clone. This chain links TRBV2 with TRBJ1-1; no definite D call. The CDR3 runs to 13 residues. Per the germline V gene, CDR1 is SNHLY and CDR2 is FYNNEI. The V gene lost 8 bases and the J gene lost 1 base, with 11 bases spanning the gap. The CDR3 protein is CASLAVANTEAFF. The CDR3 bases are TGTGCCAGCTTGGCGGTGGCGAACACTGAAGCTTTCTTT.

For the CDR3, the DNA is TGTGCCAGCAGCCCGGGGGCTAGCGGGGGGTCGAGGTACAATGAGCAGTTCTTC. Protein product: CASSPGASGGSRYNEQFF. The chain uses TRBV7-6 and TRBJ2-1, with TRBD2 identical over 11 bases. V dropped 5 bases and J dropped 4; count of bases not matched to a gene: 13. The CDR3 loop spans 18 amino acids. Germline values: CDR1 SGHVS, CDR2 FNYEAQ.

This chain uses TRBV2 with TRBJ1-2; D ambiguous. Trimming left V 2 bases short and J 5 bases short, with 9 bases between. Germline CDR1 reads SNHLY; CDR2 reads FYNNEI. The CDR3 covers 13 residues. CDR3 sequence (DNA): TGTGCCAGCAGTGAATTCGAGAAGTATGGCTACACCTTC. Translated, it gives CASSEFEKYGYTF.

The chain couples TRBV6-6 to TRBJ1-3, with 9 bases matching TRBD1. Germline trimming cut 5 bases from V and 9 bases from J; bases unmatched to any gene: 5. Germline V lookup: CDR1 MNHNY, CDR2 SVGAGI (reference sequence). The CDR3 covers 13 residues. CDR3 bases: TGTGCCAGCAGTCTCATGGGACAGGGCACCATATATTTT. It specifies CASSLMGQGTIYF.

The chain couples TRBV29-1 to TRBJ2-7; TRBD2 agrees at 11 bases. The CDR3 is made up of 15 amino acids. Germline assignment: CDR1 SQVTM and CDR2 ANQGSEA. V shed 6 bases, J shed 1 base, and the junction held 8 bases outside the gene matches. In DNA, the CDR3 is TGCAGCGTAGGAAACCTAGCGGGGGGATCCTACGAGCAGTACTTC. It encodes CSVGNLAGGSYEQYF.

The chain is built from TRBV7-2 and TRBJ2-3; 7 bases fit TRBD2. This CDR3 is built from 15 residues. Unmatched junction bases numbered 5, after V lost 5 bases and J lost 0 bases. CDR1 and CDR2 from the germline V gene are SGHTA and FQGNSA. The CDR3 sequence: CASSQEAGSTDTQYF. The CDR3, as DNA: TGTGCCAGCAGCCAAGAAGCGGGGAGCACAGATACGCAGTATTTT.

This clone was counted only a few times. The chain is built from TRBV6-5 and TRBJ1-1, with D perhaps TRBD1 (6 bases). This CDR3 has 13 amino acids. Germline-derived CDR1 and CDR2 are MNHEY and SVGAGI. V was cut by 5 bases and J by 1 base, with 8 bases left in between. The CDR3 region has the DNA TGTGCCAGCAGTCGGGACAAGAACACTGAAGCTTTCTTT. Amino acid sequence: CASSRDKNTEAFF.

The V and J genes are TRBV27 and TRBJ2-5; 8 bases map to TRBD2. The CDR3 runs 16 residues. Germline CDR1 and CDR2: MNHEY and SMNVEV (reference sequence). J gave up 1 base and V 2 bases, and 6 bases lay outside the gene matches. As DNA, the CDR3 is TGTGCCAGCAGTTTAAGTAGCGGGGAGATCCAAGAGACCCAGTACTTC. Translation gives CASSLSSGEIQETQYF.

The CDR3 region has the DNA TGTGCCAGCAGTGTACCGGGACAGACTAATGAAAAACTGTTTTTT. Its protein is CASSVPGQTNEKLFF. The chain couples TRBV25-1 to TRBJ1-4; 7 bases are shared with TRBD1. CDR1 and CDR2 from the germline V gene are MGHDK and SYGVNS. V was clipped by 4 bases and J by 2 bases; unmatched bases: 4. The CDR3 is made up of 15 amino acids.

This chain joins TRBV29-1 and TRBJ2-1; TRBD2 matches at 8 bases. With 2 bases clipped from V and 7 bases from J, the junction kept 7 bases outside the gene matches. There are 14 residues in the CDR3. CDR1 and CDR2 from the germline V gene are SQVTM and ANQGSEA. The CDR3 DNA follows: TGCAGCGTTGAATCGGGGGGGGCCGGTAATGAGCAGTTCTTC. It encodes CSVESGGAGNEQFF.

The chain employs TRBV5-1 and TRBJ1-1; D not certain. V was pared by 9 bases and J by 3 bases, with 15 bases between. Germline-derived CDR1 and CDR2 are SGHRS and YFSETQ. The CDR3 spans 13 residues. The DNA of the CDR3 is TGCGCCACCCGCGTGGCGCGGGACACTGAAGCTTTCTTT. Amino acid sequence: CATRVARDTEAFF.

The J gene is TRBJ2-7, the V gene TRBV6-5, with a weak D call TRBD2 (5 bases). The CDR3 covers 14 residues. The ends were cut back, 6 bases at V and 4 bases at J, with 16 bases in the middle. Germline V gives CDR1 MNHEY, CDR2 SVGAGI. Here the CDR3 reads CASSSPGVRYEQYF. The CDR3 nucleotides are TGTGCCAGCAGCTCCCCCGGGGTTAGGTACGAGCAGTACTTC.

V is TRBV13 and J is TRBJ1-6; 8 bases match TRBD1. There are 15 residues in the CDR3. The junction had 9 bases not matched to a gene; V was cut back by 5 bases and J by 9 bases. CDR1 and CDR2 (germline): PRHDT, FYEKMQ (reference sequence). CDR3 DNA: TGTGCCAGCAGCGTTTTCCGGACAGGGACTTCACCCCTCCACTTT. Protein: CASSVFRTGTSPLHF.

CDR3 nucleotide sequence: TGTGCCAGCAGCGTAACGGGAGGCCGAAAAACTGAAGCTTTCTTT. This encodes CASSVTGGRKTEAFF. The chain carries TRBV7-8 and TRBJ1-1; D is ambiguous. CDR1 is SGHVS and CDR2 is FQNEAQ in the germline V gene. V dropped 5 bases and J dropped 5 bases, with 18 bases sitting between them. The CDR3 sequence is 15 residues long.

The rearrangement links TRBV7-2 to TRBJ1-6, with a tentative D call TRBD1 (5 bases). The germline CDR1 and CDR2 sequences are SGHTA and FQGNSA. The V and J ends lost 5 bases and 7 bases respectively, with 12 bases between them. The CDR3 is 14 residues long. The CDR3 sequence is CASSRSGGNSPLHF. DNA of the CDR3: TGTGCCAGCAGCCGGTCCGGGGGGAATTCACCCCTCCACTTT.

The chain is built from TRBV7-9 and TRBJ1-5, with D perhaps TRBD1 (6 bases). V lost 5 bases and J 4 bases, leaving 9 bases between the germline ends. There are 13 residues in the CDR3. Germline CDR1 reads SEHNR; CDR2 reads FQNEAQ (reference sequence). CDR3 nucleotides: TGTGCCAGCAGCCAGGGGCTAAATCAGCCCCAGCATTTT. Its protein product is CASSQGLNQPQHF.

This clone appeared a few times. This sequence joins TRBV2 and TRBJ2-7, with a tentative D call TRBD2 (5 bases). This CDR3 is built from 15 residues. Germline V gene data show CDR1 as SNHLY and CDR2 as FYNNEI. Trimming took 6 bases from V and 4 from J, leaving 19 bases between them. This CDR3 reads CASSSQLGARYEQYF. Here the CDR3 DNA reads TGTGCCAGCAGCTCTCAGCTGGGAGCGAGGTACGAGCAGTACTTC.

CDR3 coding DNA: TGTGCCAGTAGTATCGGCGGCCGCGGCCTCTCCTATAATTCACCCCTCCACTTT. It yields the protein CASSIGGRGLSYNSPLHF. The chain has TRBV19 and TRBJ1-6; no firm D call. The CDR3 sequence is 18 residues long. The ends were cut back, 3 bases at V and 0 bases at J, with 15 bases in the middle. Per the germline V gene, CDR1 is LNHDA and CDR2 is SQIVND (reference sequence).

This clone occurred a few times. Additional DNA sequences in this sample encode the identical CDR3. The DNA of the CDR3 is TGTGCCAGCACCACAGGGCCGTCTAACTATGGCTACACCTTC. It yields the protein CASTTGPSNYGYTF. This chain links TRBV2 with TRBJ1-2; D possibly corresponds to TRBD1 (6 bases). This CDR3 is 14 amino acids long. V was trimmed by 7 bases and J by 0 bases, leaving 12 bases between them. Germline V lookup: CDR1 SNHLY, CDR2 FYNNEI.